The 20 T cell receptor beta chains below all came from one sample that was sequenced in a study of tumor-infiltrating lymphocytes in primary liver carcinoma. Synthesis of TCR beta cDNA was carried out from 500 ng total RNA with a constant-region primer. Libraries covering TCR beta were generated through three nested multiplex PCR rounds (using a slightly modified ARM-PCR). A C-beta reverse primer and TRBV1-TRBV30 forward primers served in each of the first two PCR rounds, at ten to eleven cycles apiece. In TCRdb, the multiplex PCR reads were re-called with MiXCR into one record per CDR3 protein. The sample lists about 210,000 distinct CDR3 sequences, approximately 65% seen once, with 5.5% to 9% in the top ten. The source of the blood RNA was unsorted whole blood, and germline DNA was extracted as well. What was sequenced was peripheral blood. The receptors derive from a woman between 55 and 75 years old with primary liver carcinoma and hepatitis B virus infection.

The count of this clonotype is one. Sequence at one end of the junction differs from germline and may be a read error. The gene calls are TRBV12-3 or TRBV12-4 and TRBJ2-1; a possible D gene is TRBD1 (7 bases). CDR3 length: 16 amino acids. The CDR3 DNA reads as TGTGCCTGCAGTTTCAGGGGGGAGAGATTCGACAGTGAGCAGTTCTTC. The encoded protein is CACSFRGERFDSEQFF.

Comment on this clonotype: A much larger clone differs by one base, so this may be a read error. This chain joins TRBV25-1 and TRBJ2-1; 8 bases match TRBD1. V was pared by 2 bases and J by 5 bases, with 17 bases of the junction left unmatched. This CDR3 contains 19 residues. The germline V gene encodes CDR1 MGHDK and CDR2 SYGVNS. The CDR3 here is CASSELQGANGRSHNEQFF. The CDR3 DNA is TGTGCCAGCAGTGAACTCCAGGGGGCTAACGGGAGAAGTCACAATGAGCAGTTCTTC.

Note on this clonotype: A much more abundant neighbour one base away suggests this may be a read error. V is TRBV12-3 or TRBV12-4 and J is TRBJ1-1, with D hard to call. CDR3 length: 12 amino acids. This chain's CDR3 is CASKQSNIEAFF. CDR3 DNA sequence: TGTGCCAGCAAACAATCTAACATTGAAGCTTTCTTT.

In regard to this clonotype: One end of the junction varies from germline; a read error may be responsible. J is TRBJ1-5 and V is TRBV29-1; D gene ambiguous. Germline loops: CDR1 SQVTM, CDR2 ANQGSEA. The CDR3 loop spans 13 amino acids. The CDR3 DNA is TGCAACGTTGAGTGTACCTCCCGCCAGCCCCAGCATTTT. This gives the protein CNVECTSRQPQHF.

A remark on this clonotype: A much larger clone sits a single nucleotide away, making a read error possible. The V gene is TRBV6-5, the J gene TRBJ1-6; no reliable D call. The CDR3 loop spans 12 amino acids. CDR1 and CDR2 from the germline V gene are MNHEY and SVGAGI. V lost 5 bases, J lost 8 bases, and 7 bases lay in between. CDR3 protein: CASSHFDSPLHF. CDR3 DNA: TGTGCCAGCAGTCACTTTGATTCACCCCTCCACTTT.

The chain employs TRBV7-9 and TRBJ1-1; the D gene is possibly TRBD1 (6 bases). The V gene lost 3 bases and the J gene lost 8 bases, with 19 bases spanning the gap. The germline V gene encodes CDR1 SEHNR and CDR2 FQNEAQ (reference sequence). This CDR3 has 15 amino acids. CDR3 in amino acids: CASSFVGREDREAFF. CDR3 DNA: TGTGCCAGCAGCTTTGTCGGTAGGGAGGACAGAGAAGCTTTCTTT. Full variable domain (missing parts from reference TRBV7-9 and TRBJ1-1): DTGVSQNPRHKITKRGQNVTFRCDPISEHNRLYWYRQTLGQGPEFLTYFQNEAQLEKSRLLSDRFSAERPKGSFSTLEIQRTEQGDSAMYLCASSFVGREDREAFFGQGTRLTVV.

The gene calls are TRBV6-5 and TRBJ2-5; D may be TRBD1 or TRBD2 (5 bases each). This CDR3 spans 15 amino acids. Germline lookup yields CDR1 MNHEY and CDR2 SVGAGI. V gave up 4 bases and J gave up 9 bases, with 21 bases separating them. CDR3 sequence: CASSFRDGSHEAQYF. The DNA of the CDR3 is TGTGCCAGCAGTTTCCGGGACGGATCACATGAGGCCCAGTACTTC.

In regard to this clonotype: A much larger clone is a single base away; this may be a read error. The genes are TRBV10-3 and TRBJ2-3; 10 bases agree with TRBD1. CDR1 is ENHRY and CDR2 is SYGVKD in the germline V gene. The length of the CDR3 is 14 residues. DNA of the CDR3: TGTGCCATCAGTGGAGGACAGGGGGGAGATACGCCGTATTTT. Its translation is CAISGGQGGDTPYF.

The CDR3 sequence: CSARWVIGYEQYF. For the CDR3, the DNA is TGCAGCGCTAGATGGGTTATTGGGTACGAGCAGTACTTC. This chain uses TRBV29-1 with TRBJ2-7, with D hard to call. V lost 7 bases and J lost 4, with 17 bases in between. CDR1 SQVTM and CDR2 ANQGSEA come from the germline V gene. The CDR3 consists of 13 residues.

In the case of this clonotype: This is likely a read error, given that the CDR3 carries no conserved phenylalanine or tryptophan at its end. V gene TRBV11-2 combines with J gene TRBJ2-1, with 11 nucleotides matching TRBD2. The length of the CDR3 is 15 residues. The germline gives CDR1 SGHAT, CDR2 FQNNGV. The CDR3 DNA is TGTGCCAGCAGCTCGGGACTAGCGGTCTACAGTGAGCAGTTCTCC. The encoded protein is CASSSGLAVYSEQFS.

This rearrangement joins TRBV29-1 to TRBJ2-5; D is possibly TRBD1 (8 bases). In germline, CDR1 is SQVTM, CDR2 ANQGSEA. CDR3 length: 15 residues. The CDR3 sequence is CGIPPDRGGQETQYF. Here the CDR3 DNA reads TGCGGCATTCCCCCTGACAGGGGAGGGCAAGAGACCCAGTACTTC.

Remarks on this clonotype: As the CDR3 is not closed by the conserved phenylalanine or tryptophan, this likely results from a read error. The chain is built from TRBV11-1 and TRBJ2-1, with D possibly matching TRBD1 (5 bases). This CDR3 is 14 amino acids long. V shed 7 bases and J shed 4 bases, with 14 bases lying between them. Germline loops: CDR1 SGHAT, CDR2 FQDESV (reference sequence). CDR3 nucleotide sequence: TGTGCCAGCACGCCGGCACAGGCATACAATGAGCAGTTCCTC. It translates to CASTPAQAYNEQFL.

This chain links TRBV6-1 with TRBJ2-3; D is perhaps TRBD1 or TRBD2 (5 bases each). Germline assignment: CDR1 MNHNS and CDR2 SASEGT. V was pared by 6 bases and J by 5 bases, with 24 bases between. The CDR3 is 17 residues long. CDR3 region: CASSDTPGGRGRDTQYF. For the CDR3, the DNA is TGTGCCAGCAGCGATACCCCTGGGGGACGCGGCCGAGATACGCAGTATTTT.

This clonotype was seen more than once but under ten times. V usage is TRBV5-1 and J usage is TRBJ2-3; 8 nucleotides align to TRBD2. The V segment lost 8 bases and the J segment 4 bases; nucleotides outside the gene matches: 9. From germline, CDR1 is SGHRS and CDR2 YFSETQ. This CDR3 is built from 14 residues. The CDR3 coding sequence is TGCGCCAGTAACCCGGGAGGGGTCCCAGATACGCAGTATTTT. This sequence encodes CASNPGGVPDTQYF.

Note on this clonotype: The conserved phenylalanine or tryptophan is not found at the CDR3 terminus, so this likely reflects a read error. This rearrangement joins TRBV12-3 or TRBV12-4 to TRBJ2-1, with TRBD1 matching 8 bases. V shed 6 bases and J 12 bases; nucleotides not matched to a gene: 16. The CDR3 runs 15 residues. The CDR3 DNA is TGTGCCAGCAGAGACAGGGGACTGAGAGTAAGCGGGCAGTTCTTA. Translating gives CASRDRGLRVSGQFL.

As for this clonotype: Given a much more abundant clone one base away, this may be a read error. The genes are TRBV12-3 or TRBV12-4 and TRBJ2-5, with 11 bases fitting TRBD1. The CDR3 runs to 14 residues. This CDR3 is CASSLLGQGASLEF. The DNA for the CDR3 is TGTGCCAGCAGTCTCCTCGGACAGGGGGCCTCACTGGAATTC.

As to this clonotype: A read error may be the cause here, since a much bigger clone is one base away. The CDR3 carries no conserved terminal phenylalanine or tryptophan, so it likely arises from a read error. The genes are TRBV6-5 and TRBJ2-1, with D possibly being TRBD2 (5 bases). The CDR3 has 13 amino acids. Germline-derived CDR1 and CDR2 are MNHEY and SVGAGI. Trimming cost V 6 bases and J 3 bases, with 9 bases left between them. This CDR3 is CASRASSYNEQFS. DNA for the CDR3: TGTGCCAGCAGGGCTAGCAGCTACAATGAGCAGTTCTCC.

This chain connects TRBV6-5 to TRBJ2-1; D is ambiguous. Trimming left V 5 bases short and J 4 bases short, with 15 bases between. Germline lookup yields CDR1 MNHEY and CDR2 SVGAGI. The CDR3 contains 15 residues. The CDR3 coding sequence is TGTGCCAGCAGTGCCTCAGGAAGCTTTTACAATGAGCAGTTCTTC. The encoded protein is CASSASGSFYNEQFF.

This clonotype is judged medium-sized. The chain recombines TRBV29-1 with TRBJ2-1; D not resolved. Trimming removed 3 bases at V and 2 bases at J, with 2 bases between. The CDR3 is made up of 11 amino acids. Looked up from germline, CDR1 is SQVTM and CDR2 is ANQGSEA. The CDR3 sequence: CSVETYNEQFF. The CDR3 DNA sequence: TGCAGCGTTGAGACCTACAATGAGCAGTTCTTC.

Turning to this clonotype: At one end, the junction sequence differs from germline, possibly due to a read error. CDR3 sequence reads: CAWNDGNYGHTF. CDR3 bases: TGTGCCTGGAACGACGGTAACTATGGCCACACCTTC. The chain combines TRBV30 with TRBJ1-2; D gene uncertain. The CDR3 has 12 residues. CDR1 is GTSNPN and CDR2 is SVGIG in the germline V gene (reference sequence).